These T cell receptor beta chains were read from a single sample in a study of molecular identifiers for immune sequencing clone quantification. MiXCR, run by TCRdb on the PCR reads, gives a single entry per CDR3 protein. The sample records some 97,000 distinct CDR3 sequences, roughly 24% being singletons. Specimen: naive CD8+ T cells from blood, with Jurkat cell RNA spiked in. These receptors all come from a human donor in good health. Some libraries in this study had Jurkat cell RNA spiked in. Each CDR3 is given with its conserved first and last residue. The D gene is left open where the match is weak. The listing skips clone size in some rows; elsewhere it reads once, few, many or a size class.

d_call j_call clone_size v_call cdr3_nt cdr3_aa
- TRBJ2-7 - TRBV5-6 TGTGCCAGCAGCTTGTCGGTTGGTCATTACTCCTACGAGCAGTACTTC CASSLSVGHYSYEQYF
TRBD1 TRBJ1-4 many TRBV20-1 TGCAGTGCTAGCGAGGACAGGGATAATGAAAAACTGTTTTTT CSASEDRDNEKLFF
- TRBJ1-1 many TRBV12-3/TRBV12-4 TGTGCCAGCAGGCAAGGGGTCCCGGACACTGAAGCTTTCTTT CASRQGVPDTEAFF
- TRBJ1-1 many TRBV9 TGTGCCAGCAGCGTAGCGGTCGGGGATGTAAGCACTGAAGCTTTCTTT CASSVAVGDVSTEAFF
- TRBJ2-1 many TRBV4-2 TGTGCCAGCAGCCAAGAGGCTGCGGACCTCCACAATGAGCAGTTCTTC CASSQEAADLHNEQFF
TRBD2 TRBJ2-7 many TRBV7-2 TGTGCCAGCAGCTCCGGGACTAGCGGGGCTGTCTCCTACGAGCAGTACTTC CASSSGTSGAVSYEQYF
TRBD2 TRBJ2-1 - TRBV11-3 TGTGCCAGCAGCCCCCCTTCAAGCGGGGTCAATGAGCAGTTCTTC CASSPPSSGVNEQFF
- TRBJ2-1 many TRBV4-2 TGTGCCAGCAGCCAAGACCCGCCCGAAGCCTACAATGAGCAGTTCTTC CASSQDPPEAYNEQFF
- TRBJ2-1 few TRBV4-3 TGCGCCAGCAGCCAGGAGGCCGGACGAGAGCAGTTCTTC CASSQEAGREQFF
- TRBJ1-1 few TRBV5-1 TGCGCCAGCAGCTTGTACACCTTCCGCGAGGAAGCTTTCTTT CASSLYTFREEAFF
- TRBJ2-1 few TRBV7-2 TGTGCCAGCAGCTTAGGGGGGGGCGCCTACAATGAGCAGTTCTTC CASSLGGGAYNEQFF
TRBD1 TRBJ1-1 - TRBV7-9 TGTGCCAGCAGCTCTCGGGACAGGGAGTACACTGAAGCTTTCTTT CASSSRDREYTEAFF
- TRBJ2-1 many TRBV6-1 TGTGCCAGCAGTGAAGAAGTGAATCGGGGGTACAATGAGCAGTTCTTC CASSEEVNRGYNEQFF
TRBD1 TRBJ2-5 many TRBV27 TGTGCCAGCAGCCTAGACAGGGGTCGAGAGACCCAGTACTTC CASSLDRGRETQYF
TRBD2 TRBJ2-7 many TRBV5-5 TGTGCCAGCGGAGCCCCCGGGAGGGAGCAGTACTTC CASGAPGREQYF
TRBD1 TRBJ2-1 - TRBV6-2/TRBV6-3 TGTGCCAGCAGATCCCACAGGGGCGGAAAATCGCAGGTTGAGCAGTTCTTC CASRSHRGGKSQVEQFF
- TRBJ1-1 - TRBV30 TGTGCCTGGAGTGTAGAGCAGCCGGGCCACTACACTGAAGCTTTCTTT CAWSVEQPGHYTEAFF
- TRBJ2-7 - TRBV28 TGTGCCTGCAGTACGTTGAATAGCGGATACTCCTACGAGCAGTACTTC CACSTLNSGYSYEQYF